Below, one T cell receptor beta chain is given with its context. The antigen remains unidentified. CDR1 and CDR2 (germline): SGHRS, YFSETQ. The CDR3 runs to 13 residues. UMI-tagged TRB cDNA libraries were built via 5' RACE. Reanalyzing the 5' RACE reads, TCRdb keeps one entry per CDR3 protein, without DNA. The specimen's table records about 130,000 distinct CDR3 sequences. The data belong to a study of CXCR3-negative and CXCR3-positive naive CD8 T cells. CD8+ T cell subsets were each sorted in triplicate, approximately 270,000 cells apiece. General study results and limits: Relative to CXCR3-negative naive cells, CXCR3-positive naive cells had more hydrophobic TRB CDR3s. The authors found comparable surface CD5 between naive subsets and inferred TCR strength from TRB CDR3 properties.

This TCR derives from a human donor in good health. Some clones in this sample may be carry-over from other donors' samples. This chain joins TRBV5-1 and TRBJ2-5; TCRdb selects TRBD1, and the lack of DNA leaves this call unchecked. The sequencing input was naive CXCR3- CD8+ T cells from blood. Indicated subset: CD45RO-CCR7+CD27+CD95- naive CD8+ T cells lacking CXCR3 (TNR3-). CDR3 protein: CASSSPGAETQYF.